These 24 T cell receptor beta chains came from one sample sequenced in a study of shared clonotypes between healthy human individuals. Assay: immunoSEQ multiplex PCR; the TCRdb copy retains only in-frame clones and omits some. The table includes more than 900,000 clones, about four fifths detected once. Sequenced sample: memory CD4+ T cells from PBMCs. The sample's subset: CD45RA-negative fraction. The receptors derive from a man aged 18 to 29 in good health. Some clones in this sample may be carry-over from other donors' samples.

V is TRBV2 and J is TRBJ2-3; D possibly corresponds to TRBD2 (6 bases). V lost 8 bases, J lost 4 bases, and 13 bases lay in between. There are 13 residues in the CDR3. In germline, CDR1 is SNHLY, CDR2 FYNNEI. This CDR3 is CASSRETSDTQYF. The CDR3 DNA is TGTGCCAGCTCCCGGGAGACCTCAGATACGCAGTATTTT. The whole variable domain, remainder taken from reference TRBV2 and TRBJ2-3, is EPEVTQTPSHQVTQMGQEVILRCVPISNHLYFYWYRQILGQKVEFLVSFYNNEISEKSEIFDDQFSVERPDGSNFTLKIRSTKLEDSAMYFCASSRETSDTQYFGPGTRLTVL.

The chain has TRBV29-1 and TRBJ2-3, with 7 bases fitting TRBD2. The V segment lost 6 bases and the J segment 2 bases; nucleotides outside the gene matches: 11. This CDR3 is built from 15 residues. Germline CDR1 SQVTM, CDR2 ANQGSEA. CDR3 amino acids: CSVTGPSGTTDTQYF. The CDR3 DNA is TGCAGCGTCACGGGCCCTAGCGGTACCACAGATACGCAGTATTTT.

This rearrangement joins TRBV27 to TRBJ2-7; tentative D call: TRBD2 (7 bases). The CDR3 loop spans 12 amino acids. Between the trimmed V and J ends, which lost 7 bases and 7 bases, there was a span of 14 bases. Germline assignment: CDR1 MNHEY and CDR2 SMNVEV (reference sequence). The CDR3 here is CASKGGAGEQYF. CDR3 in DNA: TGTGCCAGCAAAGGGGGGGCCGGAGAGCAGTACTTC.

The V and J genes are TRBV5-1 and TRBJ2-1, with D possibly TRBD2 on 6 matching bases. In germline, CDR1 is SGHRS, CDR2 YFSETQ. Trimming took off 4 bases at V and 6 bases at J, with 17 bases between the two ends. The CDR3 totals 15 residues. The CDR3 sequence is CASSPISPSVNEQFF. CDR3 DNA sequence: TGCGCCAGCAGCCCTATTTCGCCTAGCGTCAATGAGCAGTTCTTC. The full variable domain, rest sourced from reference TRBV5-1 and TRBJ2-1, is KAGVTQTPRYLIKTRGQQVTLSCSPISGHRSVSWYQQTPGQGLQFLFEYFSETQRNKGNFPGRFSGRQFSNSRSEMNVSTLELGDSALYLCASSPISPSVNEQFFGPGTRLTVL.

CDR3 sequence (DNA): TGCGCCAGCAGTTGGACAGGGAGGGACACCGGGGAGCTGTTTTTT. Protein product: CASSWTGRDTGELFF. This sequence joins TRBV5-1 and TRBJ2-2, with D maybe TRBD1 (8 bases). The CDR3 spans 15 residues. Germline values: CDR1 SGHRS, CDR2 YFSETQ. V lost 5 bases and J lost 3, with 14 bases in between.

This rearrangement joins TRBV21-1 to TRBJ2-7; TRBD1 is the table's D call and was not checked against the DNA. TRBV21-1 is shown as a pseudogene. The CDR3 covers 14 residues. The CDR3 reads CATGQGRNRYEQYF. The CDR3 DNA is TGTGCCACTGGGCAGGGGCGTAATAGATACGAGCAGTACTTC.

This chain links TRBV29-1 with TRBJ2-5, with 7 nucleotides matching TRBD1. Germline V gene lookup returns CDR1 SQVTM and CDR2 ANQGSEA. The junction had 3 bases not matched to a gene; V was cut back by 4 bases and J by 1 base. This CDR3 comprises 13 residues. The CDR3: CSVGTGRQETQYF. The CDR3 DNA reads as TGCAGCGTTGGGACAGGCCGCCAAGAGACCCAGTACTTC.

This chain links TRBV28 with TRBJ2-1; the match to TRBD1 covers 7 bases. The V gene end was trimmed by 6 bases and the J gene end by 8 bases; junction bases not matched to a gene: 10. The CDR3 is made up of 14 amino acids. CDR1 is MDHEN and CDR2 is SYDVKM in the germline V gene. The CDR3 DNA reads as TGTGCCAGCAGCTGGGACCGAGGGGGCTATGAGCAGTTCTTC. Encoded protein: CASSWDRGGYEQFF.

The V and J genes are TRBV5-1 and TRBJ2-7; tentatively, D is TRBD1 (7 bases). The V gene lost 0 bases and the J gene lost 3 bases, with 16 bases spanning the gap. The length of the CDR3 is 16 residues. Germline-derived CDR1 and CDR2 are SGHRS and YFSETQ. The chain's CDR3 is CASSLGQGGSYYEQYF. The DNA of the CDR3 is TGCGCCAGCAGCTTGGGGCAGGGGGGCTCCTACTACGAGCAGTACTTC.

The rearrangement links TRBV28 to TRBJ2-3; TRBD1 agrees at 8 bases. Germline CDR1 reads MDHEN; CDR2 reads SYDVKM. The CDR3 runs 14 residues. V was clipped by 5 bases and J by 4 bases; unmatched bases: 5. CDR3 bases: TGTGCCAGCAGTACGCGACAGGGGTCAGATACGCAGTATTTT. It yields the protein CASSTRQGSDTQYF.

In this sample, this clone turned up a few times. V gene TRBV5-4 combines with J gene TRBJ2-3; no definite D call. Germline V gives CDR1 SGHNT, CDR2 YYREEE (reference sequence). The CDR3 loop spans 14 amino acids. The CDR3, as DNA: TGTGCTTATTTCGCCACTTCCTCCACAGATACGCAGTATTTT. It codes for CAYFATSSTDTQYF.

The CDR3 spells CAWTPGLGPNEQFF. CDR3 nucleotides: TGTGCCTGGACCCCGGGACTAGGACCCAATGAGCAGTTCTTC. The V gene is TRBV30, the J gene TRBJ2-1; 8 bases match TRBD2. CDR1 and CDR2 from the germline V gene are GTSNPN and SVGIG (reference sequence). Unmatched junction bases numbered 8, after V lost 4 bases and J lost 6 bases. This CDR3 spans 14 amino acids.

The chain carries TRBV28 and TRBJ1-2; D is uncertain. V shed 5 bases and J shed 0 bases, with 13 bases lying between them. The CDR3 has 15 residues. Germline loops: CDR1 MDHEN, CDR2 SYDVKM. Written as DNA, the CDR3 is TGTGCCAGCAGTCCATCAGGTACCGCTAACTATGGCTACACCTTC. It is translated as CASSPSGTANYGYTF.

The CDR3 protein is CASSQDYEARGGYTF. The DNA of the CDR3 is TGCGCCAGCAGCCAAGATTATGAGGCCCGTGGTGGCTACACCTTC. This rearrangement joins TRBV4-3 to TRBJ1-2; unclear D gene. Per germline, CDR1 LGHNA and CDR2 YSLEER. V lost 0 bases to trimming and J lost 7 bases, with 15 bases between them. The CDR3 is made up of 15 amino acids.

As concerns this clone: The same CDR3 is also encoded by other DNA sequences in this sample. V usage is TRBV7-2 and J usage is TRBJ1-5; 7 nucleotides line up with TRBD1. Germline values: CDR1 SGHTA, CDR2 FQGNSA. V lost 1 base, J lost 6 bases, and 0 bases stayed unmatched. This CDR3 comprises 13 residues. CDR3 region: CASSLDRGQPQHF. CDR3 sequence (DNA): TGTGCCAGCAGCTTAGACAGGGGTCAGCCCCAGCATTTT.

The chain is built from TRBV9 and TRBJ1-2, with 7 bases lining up with TRBD1. The germline gives CDR1 SGDLS, CDR2 YYNGEE. The CDR3 has 13 amino acids. V trimming: 0 bases; J trimming: 7 bases; junction bases outside the gene matches: 3. DNA for the CDR3: TGTGCCAGCAGCGTAGTGCAGGGGGGTGGCTACACCTTC. This sequence encodes CASSVVQGGGYTF.

This chain joins TRBV30 and TRBJ1-6; no reliable D call. This CDR3 contains 13 residues. Germline V lookup: CDR1 GTSNPN, CDR2 SVGIG (reference sequence). Trimming took off 6 bases at V and 5 bases at J, with 11 bases between the two ends. CDR3 protein: CACVDDNNSPLHF. The CDR3 nucleotides are TGTGCCTGTGTGGACGATAATAATTCACCCCTCCACTTT. Looking up the rest from reference TRBV30 and TRBJ1-6 gives the full variable domain: SQTIHQWPATLVQPVGSPLSLECTVEGTSNPNLYWYRQAAGRGLQLLFYSVGIGQISSEVPQNLSASRPQDRQFILSSKKLLLSDSGFYLCACVDDNNSPLHFGNGTRLTVT.

The V gene is TRBV5-4, the J gene TRBJ2-1; 7 nucleotides match TRBD1. Looked up from germline, CDR1 is SGHNT and CDR2 is YYREEE (reference sequence). The CDR3 totals 15 residues. Unmatched junction bases numbered 9, after V lost 4 bases and J lost 5 bases. The CDR3 is CASSPVRGRNNEQFF. DNA of the CDR3: TGTGCCAGCAGCCCCGTAAGGGGGCGGAACAATGAGCAGTTCTTC. The full variable domain, in which reference TRBV5-4 and TRBJ2-1 provide the parts outside the CDR3, is ETGVTQSPTHLIKTRGQQVTLRCSSQSGHNTVSWYQQALGQGPQFIFQYYREEENGRGNFPPRFSGLQFPNYSSELNVNALELDDSALYLCASSPVRGRNNEQFFGPGTRLTVL.

Worth noting for this clone: Other DNA sequences in this sample translate to the same CDR3. This chain uses TRBV5-1 with TRBJ2-3; D remains ambiguous. V was clipped by 0 bases and J by 5 bases, with 10 bases between them. This CDR3 spans 14 amino acids. The germline V gene encodes CDR1 SGHRS and CDR2 YFSETQ. CDR3 residues: CASSLATPGDTQYF. The CDR3 nucleotides are TGCGCCAGCAGCTTGGCCACACCCGGAGATACGCAGTATTTT.

In its sample, this clone was seen a few times. This chain links TRBV7-6 with TRBJ1-3; D is perhaps TRBD1 (5 bases). Deletions cut 5 bases from V and 1 base from J, with 15 bases between. The CDR3 contains 16 residues. Germline V gene lookup returns CDR1 SGHVS and CDR2 FNYEAQ. CDR3 bases: TGTGCCAGCAGCCCCCGGGACCGCTCGTCTGGAAACACCATATATTTT. Its protein product is CASSPRDRSSGNTIYF.

This clone was seen only once. The rearrangement links TRBV2 to TRBJ2-3; possibly TRBD1 for D (6 bases). This CDR3 contains 15 residues. Germline values: CDR1 SNHLY, CDR2 FYNNEI. V was shortened by 1 base and J by 0 bases, with 8 bases between the two germline ends. In nucleotides, the CDR3 is TGTGCCAGCAGTGAAGGCAGGGGTAGCACAGATACGCAGTATTTT. It specifies CASSEGRGSTDTQYF.

The gene calls are TRBV27 and TRBJ1-2; TRBD1 is a possible D gene (5 bases). Germline V lookup: CDR1 MNHEY, CDR2 SMNVEV (reference sequence). The CDR3 is 18 residues long. V was shortened by 2 bases and J by 0 bases, with 19 bases between the two germline ends. This chain's CDR3 is CASSLIWGGHPSNYGYTF. In nucleotides, the CDR3 is TGTGCCAGCAGTTTAATCTGGGGAGGACACCCGTCTAACTATGGCTACACCTTC.

This clone was detected only once. This chain uses TRBV7-9 with TRBJ1-2, with TRBD1 identical over 7 bases. V shed 7 bases, J shed 6 bases, and the junction held 11 bases outside the gene matches. CDR3 length: 14 residues. The germline CDR1 and CDR2 sequences are SEHNR and FQNEAQ (reference sequence). This chain's CDR3 is CASIGQATANGYTF. CDR3 coding DNA: TGTGCCAGCATCGGACAGGCCACGGCTAATGGCTACACCTTC.

This clone showed up many times. The chain joins TRBV5-6 to TRBJ2-3, with a tentative D call TRBD1 (5 bases). Germline CDR1 reads SGHDT; CDR2 reads YYEEEE. The V end lost 0 bases, the J end lost 4 bases, and 12 bases lay between the germline ends. This CDR3 region has 15 residues. Here the CDR3 DNA reads TGTGCCAGCAGCTTGGATTCAGGGTTAGCAGATACGCAGTATTTT. Translation: CASSLDSGLADTQYF.